Listed below are T cell receptor beta chains from one sample, sequenced in a study of spatial heterogeneity in lung cancer. TCRdb reanalysed the 5' RACE reads using MiXCR and keeps one entry per CDR3 protein. The table has 30,000 to 45,000 distinct CDR3 sequences, approximately 7.5% seen once. The sample here was PBMCs, taken at surgery. All receptors derive from a male donor with early-stage non-small cell lung cancer. The CDR3 runs from the conserved cysteine through the conserved F or W. The D gene is left open where the match is weak. Clone size is given for some rows only: seen once, a few or many times, or a class if the clone is expanded.

few	TRBV10-3	-	13	TRBJ1-2	CAIRGEGDYGYTF	TGTGCCATCAGAGGTGAAGGGGACTATGGCTACACCTTC
-	TRBV12-3/TRBV12-4	TRBD2	12	TRBJ2-1	CASRPTSGGQFF	TGTGCCAGCAGGCCTACTAGCGGGGGTCAGTTCTTC
many	TRBV6-5	TRBD1	14	TRBJ1-2	CASSIRGHYYGYTF	TGTGCCAGCAGTATCAGGGGGCATTACTATGGCTACACCTTC
few	TRBV6-5	-	15	TRBJ2-3	CASRHTEFGTDTQYF	TGTGCCAGCAGGCATACTGAGTTCGGCACAGATACGCAGTATTTT
many	TRBV5-1	TRBD1	14	TRBJ1-1	CASSTDRGWTEAFF	TGCGCCAGCAGCACCGACAGGGGGTGGACTGAAGCTTTCTTT
-	TRBV4-2	-	15	TRBJ1-5	CVSSQAGTQDQPQHF	TGTGTCAGCAGCCAGGCCGGGACCCAGGATCAGCCCCAGCATTTT
few	TRBV6-1	-	15	TRBJ1-2	CASSEGGGAFYGYTF	TGTGCCAGCAGTGAAGGAGGCGGCGCCTTCTATGGCTACACCTTC
many	TRBV18	-	14	TRBJ2-1	CASSPDLTYNEQFF	TGTGCCAGCTCACCGGATTTAACCTACAATGAGCAGTTCTTC
many	TRBV12-3/TRBV12-4	-	15	TRBJ1-6	CASSSVASYNSPLHF	TGTGCCAGCAGTTCGGTTGCCTCCTATAATTCACCCCTCCACTTT
many	TRBV29-1	TRBD1	13	TRBJ2-2	CSVAIDRVRELFF	TGCAGCGTTGCCATTGACAGGGTCCGGGAGCTGTTTTTT
many	TRBV12-3/TRBV12-4	TRBD2	18	TRBJ2-2	CASSLQLAGVLSTGELFF	TGTGCCAGCAGTTTACAACTAGCGGGAGTATTAAGCACCGGGGAGCTGTTTTTT
many	TRBV12-3/TRBV12-4	TRBD1	14	TRBJ1-5	CASRFGQGGQPQHF	TGTGCCAGCAGATTCGGACAGGGGGGTCAGCCCCAGCATTTT
-	TRBV20-1	-	13	TRBJ2-3	CSAPRGTTDTQYF	TGCAGTGCTCCGCGGGGAACCACAGATACGCAGTATTTT
many	TRBV5-1	-	14	TRBJ1-1	CASSSTGLNTEAFF	TGCGCCAGCAGCTCCACAGGTTTGAACACTGAAGCTTTCTTT
many	TRBV4-3	-	15	TRBJ2-7	CASSQNRQTTYEQYF	TGCGCCAGCAGCCAAAATAGACAGACTACCTACGAGCAGTACTTC
many	TRBV12-3/TRBV12-4	TRBD2	16	TRBJ2-1	CASSLATGTSYNEQFF	TGTGCCAGCAGTTTAGCGACCGGGACTAGCTACAATGAGCAGTTCTTC
many	TRBV5-5	-	16	TRBJ2-4	CASSLRTVIAKNIQYF	TGTGCCAGCAGCCTTAGGACAGTTATAGCCAAAAACATTCAGTACTTC